This TCR beta chain derives from a study of monozygotic twins with inflammatory bowel disease. On this clonotype itself: The antigen remains unidentified.

The germline CDR1 and CDR2 sequences are LGHNA and YSLEER. The CDR3 is 19 amino acids. It was 3500 ng of total RNA that each TCR library used. TCRdb re-called the 5' RACE reads, yielding one record per CDR3 amino acid sequence without DNA. This listing includes roughly 320,000 distinct CDR3 sequences. Study-level findings and limits: Backing was not found for a single strong signal or clonotype associated with IBD. Especially with disease activity, IBD patients had fewer clonotypes in common with others than healthy twins did.

Material: blood. The TCR originated in a human donor with ulcerative colitis or Crohn's disease, or a healthy co-twin of an affected twin (not recorded which). The chain has TRBV4-3 and TRBJ2-7; TCRdb outputs TRBD2, but without DNA this stays unchecked. The CDR3 here is CASSQDPGDSRGLAYEQYF.